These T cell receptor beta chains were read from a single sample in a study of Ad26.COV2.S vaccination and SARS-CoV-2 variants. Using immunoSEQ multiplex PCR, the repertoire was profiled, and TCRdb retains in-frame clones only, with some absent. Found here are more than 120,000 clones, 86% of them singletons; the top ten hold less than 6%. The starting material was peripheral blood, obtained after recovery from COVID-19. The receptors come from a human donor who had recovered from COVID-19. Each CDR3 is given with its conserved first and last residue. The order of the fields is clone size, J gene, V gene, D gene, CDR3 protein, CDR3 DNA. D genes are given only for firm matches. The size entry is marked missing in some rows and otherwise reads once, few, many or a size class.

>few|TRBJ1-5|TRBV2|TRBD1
CASSGTGGDQPQHF
TGTGCCAGCAGTGGGACAGGGGGCGATCAGCCCCAGCATTTT
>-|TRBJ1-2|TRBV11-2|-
CASSIRGRLDGYTF
TGTGCCAGCAGCATAAGGGGGAGACTAGATGGCTACACCTTC
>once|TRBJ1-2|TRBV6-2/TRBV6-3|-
CASSDPRETGFNYGYTF
TGTGCCAGCAGTGACCCGCGGGAGACAGGCTTCAACTATGGCTACACCTTC
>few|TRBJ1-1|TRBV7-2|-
CASSLTPNTEAFF
TGTGCCAGCAGCCTGACACCGAACACTGAAGCTTTCTTT
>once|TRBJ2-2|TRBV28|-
CASKEGGNTGELFF
TGTGCCAGCAAGGAGGGAGGAAACACCGGGGAGCTGTTTTTT
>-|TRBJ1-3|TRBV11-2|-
CASSASPGTPGNTIYF
TGTGCCAGCAGCGCTTCCCCCGGGACCCCTGGAAACACCATATATTTT
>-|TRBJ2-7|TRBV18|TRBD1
CASSPPGGDRTSYEQYF
TGTGCCAGCTCACCACCAGGGGGCGACAGGACTTCCTACGAGCAGTACTTC
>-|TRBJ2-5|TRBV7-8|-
CASSRGGGEGETQYF
TGTGCCAGCAGCCGAGGTGGTGGGGAAGGGGAGACCCAGTACTTC
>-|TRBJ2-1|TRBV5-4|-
CASSPGSSRSYNEQFF
TGTGCCAGCAGCCCGGGGTCATCCCGCTCCTACAATGAGCAGTTCTTC
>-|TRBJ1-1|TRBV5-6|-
CASSLYRGAPANTEAFF
TGTGCCAGCAGCTTGTACCGGGGCGCCCCTGCTAACACTGAAGCTTTCTTT
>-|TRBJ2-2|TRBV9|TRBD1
CASSPRETGVGTGELFF
TGTGCCAGCAGCCCGCGAGAAACAGGGGTAGGGACCGGGGAGCTGTTTTTT
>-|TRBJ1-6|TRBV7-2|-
CASSRSGPDNSPLHF
TGTGCCAGCAGTCGGTCTGGGCCCGATAATTCACCCCTCCACTTT
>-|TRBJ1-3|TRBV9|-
CASSVYRDSGNTIYF
TGTGCCAGCAGCGTTTATAGGGATTCTGGAAACACCATATATTTT
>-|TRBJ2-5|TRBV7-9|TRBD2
CASSPDRGLAVPGGTQYF
TGTGCCAGCAGCCCTGATAGGGGACTAGCGGTGCCAGGGGGGACCCAGTACTTC
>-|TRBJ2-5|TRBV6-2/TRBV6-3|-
CASSLAETQYF
TGTGCCAGCAGTTTAGCGGAGACCCAGTACTTC
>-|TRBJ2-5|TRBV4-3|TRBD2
CASSQDLMLAGAQETQYF
TGCGCCAGCAGCCAAGATCTGATGCTAGCGGGGGCCCAAGAGACCCAGTACTTC
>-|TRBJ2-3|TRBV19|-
CASSIPPADTQYF
TGTGCCAGTAGTATCCCCCCCGCAGATACGCAGTATTTT
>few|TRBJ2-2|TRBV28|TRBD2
CASKTPRLAGLHVGELFF
TGTGCCAGCAAAACCCCCCGGCTAGCGGGGTTGCATGTCGGGGAGCTGTTTTTT
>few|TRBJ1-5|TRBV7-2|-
CASSLMNQPQHF
TGTGCCAGCAGCCTGATGAATCAGCCCCAGCATTTT
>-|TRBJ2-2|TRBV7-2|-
CASSVGPNTGELFF
TGTGCCAGCAGCGTCGGTCCCAACACCGGGGAGCTGTTTTTT
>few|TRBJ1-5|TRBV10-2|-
CASNLGPEQPQHF
TGCGCCAGCAATCTCGGGCCGGAGCAGCCCCAGCATTTT
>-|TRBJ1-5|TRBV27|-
CASSSQGYSNQPQHF
TGTGCCAGCAGTTCCCAGGGGTATAGCAATCAGCCCCAGCATTTT
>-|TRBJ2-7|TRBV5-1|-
CASSPGLGPHEQYF
TGCGCCAGCAGCCCGGGTCTGGGTCCCCACGAGCAGTACTTC
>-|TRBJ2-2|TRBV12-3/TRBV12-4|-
CASSSVSGELFF
TGTGCCAGCAGTTCCGTGTCCGGGGAGCTGTTTTTT
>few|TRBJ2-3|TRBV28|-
CASSSLGAFTDTQYF
TGTGCCAGCAGTTCCCTGGGGGCGTTCACAGATACGCAGTATTTT
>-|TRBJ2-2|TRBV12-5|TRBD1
CASGLGQGNTGELFF
TGTGCTAGTGGTTTGGGACAGGGAAACACCGGGGAGCTGTTTTTT
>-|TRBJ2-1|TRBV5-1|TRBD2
CASSLPTSGGTLDEQFF
TGCGCCAGCAGTTTACCGACTAGCGGGGGGACCTTGGATGAGCAGTTCTTC
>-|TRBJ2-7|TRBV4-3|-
CASSQRLEHEQYF
TGCGCCAGCAGCCAGAGACTAGAGCACGAGCAGTACTTC
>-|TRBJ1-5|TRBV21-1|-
CASNPRDDSNQPQHF
TGTGCCAGCAACCCCCGGGACGATAGCAATCAGCCCCAGCATTTT
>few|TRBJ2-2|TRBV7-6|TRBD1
CASSFADRSGELFF
TGTGCCAGCAGCTTTGCGGACAGGAGCGGGGAGCTGTTTTTT
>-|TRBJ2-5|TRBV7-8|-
CASGRQQETQYF
TGTGCCAGCGGACGGCAACAAGAGACCCAGTACTTC
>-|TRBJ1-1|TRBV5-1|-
CASSLGDNRPNTEAFF
TGCGCCAGCAGCTTGGGGGACAATCGACCGAACACTGAAGCTTTCTTT
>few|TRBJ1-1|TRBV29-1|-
CSVSGRMNTEAFF
TGCAGCGTTTCTGGACGGATGAACACTGAAGCTTTCTTT
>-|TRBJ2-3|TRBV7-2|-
CASSLVFPRDTQYF
TGTGCCAGCAGCTTAGTGTTTCCCCGCGATACGCAGTATTTT
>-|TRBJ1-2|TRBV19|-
CASSSLRRGYGYTF
TGTGCCAGTAGTAGTTTGAGACGAGGATATGGCTACACCTTC
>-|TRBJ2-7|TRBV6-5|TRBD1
CASSFSWTGGYEGYF
TGTGCCAGCAGTTTCAGCTGGACAGGGGGTTACGAGGGTTACTTC
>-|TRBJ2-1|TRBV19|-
CATAGNEQFF
TGTGCCACCGCCGGGAATGAGCAGTTCTTC
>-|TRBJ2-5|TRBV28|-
CASSPGDQETQYF
TGTGCCAGCAGTCCGGGCGACCAAGAGACCCAGTACTTC
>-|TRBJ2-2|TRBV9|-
CASSVGVHGELFF
TGTGCCAGCAGCGTGGGGGTCCACGGGGAGCTGTTTTTT
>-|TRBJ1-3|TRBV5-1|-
CASSLAPGSENTIYF
TGCGCCAGCAGCTTGGCCCCAGGTTCGGAGAACACCATATATTTT
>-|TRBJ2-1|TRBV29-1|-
CSVVPGSRNEQFF
TGCAGCGTTGTGCCGGGGTCTAGGAATGAGCAGTTCTTC
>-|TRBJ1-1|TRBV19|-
CASQGGMNTEAFF
TGTGCCAGTCAGGGAGGGATGAACACTGAAGCTTTCTTT
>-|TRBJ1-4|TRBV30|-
CAWSVLGEKLFF
TGTGCCTGGAGTGTACTGGGAGAAAAACTGTTTTTT
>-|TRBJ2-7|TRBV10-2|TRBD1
CASLSFGLGQGNSYEQYF
TGCGCCAGCTTGAGTTTTGGATTGGGACAGGGGAATTCCTACGAGCAGTACTTC
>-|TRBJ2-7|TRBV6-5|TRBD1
CASSYSGTGGYEQYF
TGTGCCAGCAGTTACTCCGGGACAGGGGGCTACGAGCAGTACTTC
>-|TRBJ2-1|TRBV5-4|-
CASSLDPDPDEQFF
TGTGCCAGCAGCTTGGACCCTGACCCCGATGAGCAGTTCTTC
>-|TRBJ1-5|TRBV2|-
CARGGGGRNQPQHF
TGTGCCCGCGGGGGCGGGGGGAGGAATCAGCCCCAGCATTTT
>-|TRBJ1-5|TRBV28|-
CASSPRVRNQPQHF
TGTGCCAGCAGCCCTAGGGTCCGTAATCAGCCCCAGCATTTT
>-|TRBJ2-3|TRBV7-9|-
CASSLYRTPTDTQYF
TGTGCCAGCAGCTTATATCGGACTCCCACAGATACGCAGTATTTT
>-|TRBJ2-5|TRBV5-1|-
CASSLGQRETQYF
TGCGCCAGCAGCTTGGGACAGCGAGAGACCCAGTACTTC
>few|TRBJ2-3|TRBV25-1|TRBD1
CASSEDGQGADTQYF
TGTGCCAGCAGTGAAGATGGGCAGGGGGCAGATACGCAGTATTTT
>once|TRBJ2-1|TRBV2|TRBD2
CASRGSSGPYNEQFF
TGTGCCAGCAGAGGGTCTAGCGGCCCCTACAATGAGCAGTTCTTC
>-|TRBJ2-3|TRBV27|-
CASSSTPDTQYF
TGTGCCAGCAGTTCCACCCCCGATACGCAGTATTTT
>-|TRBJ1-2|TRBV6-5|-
CASSYNYGFYGYTF
TGTGCCAGCAGTTACAATTACGGCTTCTATGGCTACACCTTC
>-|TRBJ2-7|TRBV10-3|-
CAISGGGNSYEQYF
TGTGCCATCAGTGGTGGGGGGAACTCCTACGAGCAGTACTTC